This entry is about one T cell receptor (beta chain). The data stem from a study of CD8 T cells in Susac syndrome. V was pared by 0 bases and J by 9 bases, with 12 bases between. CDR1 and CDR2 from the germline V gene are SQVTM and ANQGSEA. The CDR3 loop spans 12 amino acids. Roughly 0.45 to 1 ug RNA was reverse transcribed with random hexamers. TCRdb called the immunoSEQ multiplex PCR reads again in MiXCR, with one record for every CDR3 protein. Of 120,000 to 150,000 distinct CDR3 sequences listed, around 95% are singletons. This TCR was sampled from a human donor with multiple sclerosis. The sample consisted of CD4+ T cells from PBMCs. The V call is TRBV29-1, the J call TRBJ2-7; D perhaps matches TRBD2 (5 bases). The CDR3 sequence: CSVEDHSAGQYF. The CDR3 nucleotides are TGCAGCGTTGAAGATCACAGCGCGGGGCAGTACTTC.